This T cell receptor (beta chain) is drawn from a study of PD-1 blockade in classical Hodgkin lymphoma. Time point reported: cycle 4 day 1 (C4D1), after five to seven weeks of nivolumab. Following autologous stem cell transplantation, relapse occurred in every patient, and exposure to brentuximab vedotin varied. Assay: immunoSEQ multiplex PCR; the TCRdb copy retains only in-frame clones and omits some. Of some 93,000 clones in the sample, about 83% are singletons; the top ten hold 15% to 20%. V was pared by 11 bases and J by 4 bases, with 17 bases of the junction left unmatched. Germline V CDR1 and CDR2: SGHVS, FQNEAQ. There are 16 residues in the CDR3.

The V and J genes are TRBV7-8 and TRBJ2-3; 8 positions agree with TRBD2. This receptor was obtained from a human donor with classical Hodgkin lymphoma. This material consisted of peripheral blood mononuclear cells (PBMCs), taken before the fourth cycle of nivolumab. The CDR3 DNA follows: TGTGCCGCTAGGGGTCTAGGGACTAGTTCTCCAGATACGCAGTATTTT. The encoded protein is CAARGLGTSSPDTQYF.